This passage covers 8 T cell receptor beta chains from one sample sequenced in a study of T cells after posttransplantation cyclophosphamide. Sequencing was performed with immunoSEQ multiplex PCR; in TCRdb, only in-frame clones are kept and a portion is missing. The table records 25,000 to 35,000 clones without singletons, the ten largest covering 2.5% to 3%. The sequenced material came from PBMCs. The receptor source for this set is an older woman in good health, CMV-negative, and a related stem cell transplant donor.

This clone was seen at least ten times. V and J are TRBV19 and TRBJ1-2; D is uncertain. Germline V gene sequence: CDR1 LNHDA, CDR2 SQIVND (reference sequence). Between the trimmed V and J ends, which lost 5 bases and 4 bases, there was a span of 8 bases. CDR3 length: 12 residues. CDR3 in amino acids: CASSQQGYGYTF. The CDR3 DNA reads TGTGCCAGTAGTCAACAAGGCTATGGCTACACCTTC.

This clone occurred many times. This chain uses TRBV19 with TRBJ2-1, with TRBD2 as a possible D gene (6 bases). Looked up from germline, CDR1 is LNHDA and CDR2 is SQIVND (reference sequence). The length of the CDR3 is 15 residues. V gave up 5 bases and J gave up 3 bases, with 14 bases separating them. The CDR3 reads CASSVRDGGYNEQFF. The CDR3 nucleotides read TGTGCCAGTAGTGTCCGGGACGGGGGCTACAATGAGCAGTTCTTC.

This clone was seen only a few times. The rearrangement uses TRBV30 and TRBJ2-7, with D perhaps TRBD2 (6 bases). Germline V gives CDR1 GTSNPN, CDR2 SVGIG (reference sequence). CDR3 length equals 11 residues. Trimming pared 3 bases from V and 6 bases from J, leaving 9 bases between. CDR3: CAWSREVEQYF. The CDR3, as DNA: TGTGCCTGGAGCAGGGAGGTCGAGCAGTACTTC.

This clone was recorded at least ten times. This chain's CDR3 is CASTLGGTRSDTQYF. The DNA of the CDR3 is TGCGCCAGCACCTTGGGTGGGACAAGGTCAGATACGCAGTATTTT. The chain couples TRBV10-2 to TRBJ2-3; perhaps TRBD1 as D (6 bases). CDR1 and CDR2 (germline): WSHSY, SAAADI. The V gene lost 7 bases and the J gene lost 4 bases, with 18 bases spanning the gap. The CDR3 has 15 amino acids.

The rearrangement joins TRBV9 to TRBJ2-5, with 8 bases aligning to TRBD1. J lost 5 bases, V lost 1 base, and 10 bases had no gene match. The CDR3 spans 16 residues. In germline, CDR1 is SGDLS, CDR2 YYNGEE. CDR3: CASSVFSGQGGETQYF. The DNA for the CDR3 is TGTGCCAGCAGCGTATTTTCCGGACAGGGAGGCGAGACCCAGTACTTC.

This clone was observed many times. This chain links TRBV6-2 or TRBV6-3 with TRBJ2-7; D not certain. Germline V gene sequence: CDR1 MNHEY, CDR2 SVGEGT. V was clipped by 3 bases and J by 2 bases, with 11 bases between them. The CDR3 length is 14 residues. The CDR3 sequence is CASSYLGPAYEQYF. As DNA, the CDR3 is TGTGCCAGCAGTTATCTTGGGCCCGCCTACGAGCAGTACTTC.

This clone showed up many times. The chain has TRBV19 and TRBJ2-7, with 9 bases fitting TRBD2. V gave up 5 bases and J gave up 5 bases; unmatched junction bases: 10. From germline, CDR1 is LNHDA and CDR2 SQIVND (reference sequence). This CDR3 comprises 15 residues. CDR3 sequence: CASSSSSSGEHEQYF. DNA of the CDR3: TGTGCCAGTAGTTCCAGTTCTAGCGGGGAACACGAGCAGTACTTC.

This clone has at least ten counts. This chain joins TRBV7-9 and TRBJ2-7, with 8 bases matching TRBD1. With V trimmed by 5 bases and J by 3 bases, 3 bases remained unmatched. The length of the CDR3 is 13 residues. CDR1 is SEHNR, CDR2 FQNEAQ, per germline (reference sequence). The CDR3 spells CASSPGQDYEQYF. The CDR3 bases are TGTGCCAGCAGCCCGGGACAGGACTACGAGCAGTACTTC.